These 2 T cell receptor beta chains came from one sample sequenced in a study of beta chain features in type 1 diabetes. The study reverse transcribed the entire isolated RNA, so it sequenced expressed TCRB transcripts. Some clones are missing from TCRdb's copy, which holds only in-frame ones; the method was immunoSEQ multiplex PCR. This sample has under 450,000 clones, with more than 11% found just once. The sequencing sample was made of naive CD4+ T cells from blood. All receptors come from a man aged 25-45 years in good health.

The chain couples TRBV18 to TRBJ1-1; D is undetermined. The CDR3 is 15 residues long. The V gene lost 3 bases and the J gene lost 0 bases, with 11 bases spanning the gap. Germline CDR1 is KGHSH and CDR2 is LQKENI. For the CDR3, the DNA is TGTGCCAGCTCACCGCCGCACAGACTGAACACTGAAGCTTTCTTT. Its protein is CASSPPHRLNTEAFF.

The chain carries TRBV5-1 and TRBJ1-5; D is uncertain. V dropped 1 base and J dropped 6 bases, with 14 bases sitting between them. The CDR3 runs to 15 residues. Per germline, CDR1 SGHRS and CDR2 YFSETQ. DNA for the CDR3: TGCGCCAGCAGCTTGTCGGGCGGGATTGGTCAGCCCCAGCATTTT. Translating gives CASSLSGGIGQPQHF.